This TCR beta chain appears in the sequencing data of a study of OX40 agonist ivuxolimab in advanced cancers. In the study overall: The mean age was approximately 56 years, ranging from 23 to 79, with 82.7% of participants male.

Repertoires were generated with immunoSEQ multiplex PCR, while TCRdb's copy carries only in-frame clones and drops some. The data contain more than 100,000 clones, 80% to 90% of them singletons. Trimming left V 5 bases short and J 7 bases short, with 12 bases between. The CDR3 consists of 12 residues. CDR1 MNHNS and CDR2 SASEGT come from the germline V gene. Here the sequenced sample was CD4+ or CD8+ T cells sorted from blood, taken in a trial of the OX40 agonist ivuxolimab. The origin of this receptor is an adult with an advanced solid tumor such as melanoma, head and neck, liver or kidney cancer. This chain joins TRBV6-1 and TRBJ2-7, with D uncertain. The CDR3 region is CASSFTRREQYF. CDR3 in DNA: TGTGCCAGCAGTTTTACCCGTCGGGAGCAGTACTTC.